A selection of T cell receptor beta chains follows, all from one sample in a study of CD8 T cells in Susac syndrome. TCRdb fed the immunoSEQ multiplex PCR reads into MiXCR, producing one record per CDR3 protein. The sample yields some 450,000 distinct CDR3 sequences, around 85% seen once. Sequencing was performed on CD8+ T cells from PBMCs. These receptors were taken from a human donor with multiple sclerosis. CDR3s include the opening cysteine and the closing phenylalanine or tryptophan. D genes are given only for firm matches. Clone size is shown for a subset of rows, as once, few, many or a class of expanded clone.

cdr3_length d_call clone_size j_call v_call cdr3_nt cdr3_aa
15 - - TRBJ2-7 TRBV27 TGTGCCAGCAGTTTGGGTATGGGGTCCTCCTACGAGCAGTACTTC CASSLGMGSSYEQYF
15 - - TRBJ2-7 TRBV27 TGTGCCAGCAGTTCACCCTCGACCCTATTATACGAGCAGTACTTC CASSSPSTLLYEQYF
19 TRBD1 - TRBJ1-1 TRBV4-1 TGCGCCAGCAGCCAATTATGGGGGACAGTGGAGGTTATGAACACTGAAGCTTTCTTT CASSQLWGTVEVMNTEAFF
14 TRBD1 - TRBJ1-2 TRBV6-2/TRBV6-3 TGTGCCAGCAGTCAATACCCGACAGGGGCTGGCTACACCTTC CASSQYPTGAGYTF
13 - - TRBJ2-7 TRBV12-3/TRBV12-4 TGTGCCAGCAGTTTAGCGCTAGCGAACGAGCAGTACTTC CASSLALANEQYF
16 - - TRBJ1-1 TRBV4-1 TGCGCCAGCAAAGGACATTACCAGCCCATGAACACTGAAGCTTTCTTT CASKGHYQPMNTEAFF
13 - - TRBJ2-1 TRBV27 TGTGCCAGCAGTCCCGGGGGGCCCCCATTCCCCCTCTTC CASSPGGPPFPLF
15 - - TRBJ2-3 TRBV27 TGTGCCAGCAGCAGTGATCAGTCCAGCACAGATACGCAGTATTTT CASSSDQSSTDTQYF
15 TRBD1 - TRBJ1-1 TRBV4-1 TGCGCCAGCAGCCCCTACAGGGGGCTATGGACTGAAGCTTTCTTT CASSPYRGLWTEAFF
12 - - TRBJ2-7 TRBV20-1 TGCAGTGCTTCCGGGTCCACCTACGAGCAGTACTTC CSASGSTYEQYF
13 - - TRBJ1-1 TRBV11-2 TGTGCCAGCAGCTTATGGCGGGCACCTGAAGCTTTCTTT CASSLWRAPEAFF
14 - few TRBJ1-3 TRBV4-1 TGCGCCAGCACCATGCTGGTGACCGGAAACACCATATATTTT CASTMLVTGNTIYF
13 TRBD1 - TRBJ1-2 TRBV7-2 TGTGCCAGCAGCTCGGGACAGGAAGGAGGCTACACCTTC CASSSGQEGGYTF
17 - - TRBJ2-2 TRBV12-3/TRBV12-4 TGTGCCAGCAGTTTTTATGTGAGAGGGCTCAGCACCGGGGAGCTGTTTTTT CASSFYVRGLSTGELFF
14 - - TRBJ2-2 TRBV19 TGTGCCAGTAGTGCGACAGCGAACACCGGGGAGCTGTTTTTT CASSATANTGELFF
14 - - TRBJ2-2 TRBV7-9 TGTGCCAGCAGCTTTTATGAAGGTACCGGGGAGCTGTTTTTT CASSFYEGTGELFF
17 - - TRBJ2-1 TRBV15 TGTGCCACCAGCAGCACCGTTCTAGCCACTCCACTCCCCGAGCAGTTCTTC CATSSTVLATPLPEQFF
19 - - TRBJ1-4 TRBV4-2 TGTGCCAGCAGCCGACACCGGGTAAGGACGGATGCCGACGATGAAAAACTGTTTTTT CASSRHRVRTDADDEKLFF
14 - - TRBJ2-7 TRBV6-5 TGTGCCAGCAGTTACCCCGACAGGATCTACGAGCAGTACTTC CASSYPDRIYEQYF
17 - once TRBJ2-2 TRBV6-5 TGTGCCAGCGGTTACTCGGTCGGTAGGAGGCTGGACGGGGAGCTGTTTTTT CASGYSVGRRLDGELFF
15 - - TRBJ2-5 TRBV4-1 TGCGCCAGCAGCCAAGTGGAGGGTAATGTGGAGACCCAGTACTTC CASSQVEGNVETQYF
14 TRBD1 once TRBJ2-2 TRBV29-1 TGCAGCGCTACCGGACAGGGGACCACCGGGGAGCTGTTTTTT CSATGQGTTGELFF
15 - - TRBJ2-1 TRBV7-9 TGTGCCAGCAGCTTAGGGGGGTATGGGTACAATGAGCAGTTCTTC CASSLGGYGYNEQFF
18 - - TRBJ2-2 TRBV28 TGTGCCAGCAGAAACACCGAGTGGGCAGGGATGAGAGACGGGGAGCTGTTTTTT CASRNTEWAGMRDGELFF
15 TRBD2 - TRBJ2-3 TRBV27 TGTGCCAGCAGTTTATCCAGCGGGAGTCAAGATACGCAGTATTTT CASSLSSGSQDTQYF
14 - - TRBJ1-2 TRBV29-1 TGCAGCGTTGAAGATCAGGACGGCCCATATGGCTACACCTTC CSVEDQDGPYGYTF
11 - - TRBJ2-1 TRBV20-1 TGCAGTGCTAGATTTCTTGGTGAGCAGTTCTTC CSARFLGEQFF
15 TRBD2 - TRBJ2-7 TRBV7-2 TGTGCCAGCAGCTTTCGGGGGAGGGACGCAGGCGAGCAGTACTTC CASSFRGRDAGEQYF
14 - - TRBJ1-4 TRBV30 TGTGCCTGGAGTGGGGGACTGCTTAATGAAAAACTGTTTTTT CAWSGGLLNEKLFF
14 TRBD2 - TRBJ2-7 TRBV28 TGTGCCAGCAGTTTTACCCAGCGGGAGGACGAGCAGTACTTC CASSFTQREDEQYF
15 - - TRBJ1-2 TRBV12-3/TRBV12-4 TGTGCCAGCAGTTTAGTGGGGGGGTCTCACTATGGCTACACCTTC CASSLVGGSHYGYTF
10 - - TRBJ2-5 TRBV30 TGTGGCATTGGACGGGAGACCCAGTACTTC CGIGRETQYF
12 - once TRBJ2-1 TRBV6-5 TGTGCCAGCGGCAACTCCTACAATGAGCAGTTCTTC CASGNSYNEQFF
12 - - TRBJ1-1 TRBV25-1 TGTGCCAGCAGTGAGGGGGTTACTGAAGCTTTCTTT CASSEGVTEAFF
14 - - TRBJ2-1 TRBV20-1 TGCAGTGCTCGACGTAGTGGTTTACCCAATGAGCAGTTCTTC CSARRSGLPNEQFF
13 - - TRBJ2-3 TRBV9 TGTGCCAGCAGCGTAGTTGGCACAGATACGCAGTATTTT CASSVVGTDTQYF
15 TRBD1 - TRBJ2-2 TRBV29-1 TGCAGCGTTGAAGGACAGGGATTGAACACCGGGGAGCTGTTTTTT CSVEGQGLNTGELFF
16 - - TRBJ2-7 TRBV12-3/TRBV12-4 TGTGCCAGCAGTTTATCGTTCGGGAGTCGTTACGGCGAGCAGTACTTC CASSLSFGSRYGEQYF
15 - - TRBJ2-7 TRBV14 TGTGCCAGCAGCCAGTTGGGCAGGTTCACGTACGAGCAGTACTTC CASSQLGRFTYEQYF
14 - once TRBJ2-7 TRBV28 TGTGCCAGCAGTTTAGCAGGGACCCCATTCGAGCAGTACTTC CASSLAGTPFEQYF
13 - - TRBJ1-1 TRBV30 TGTGCCTGGAGTGTTGGGGACGGCACTGAAGCTTTCTTT CAWSVGDGTEAFF
12 - once TRBJ1-5 TRBV19 TGTGCCAGTAGTATTCACAGCCAGCCCCAGCATTTT CASSIHSQPQHF
16 TRBD2 - TRBJ2-1 TRBV20-1 TGCAGTGCTAGAGGAGCTAGCGGGGCCTACTACAATGAGCAGTTCTTC CSARGASGAYYNEQFF
13 - - TRBJ2-1 TRBV12-3/TRBV12-4 TGTGCCAGCAGCCATACAGGGCCAACTGAGCAGTTCTTC CASSHTGPTEQFF
15 - - TRBJ1-1 TRBV7-9 TGTGCCAGCAGCTTAGCGTCACGAACCAACACTGAAGCTTTCTTT CASSLASRTNTEAFF
16 TRBD2 - TRBJ2-1 TRBV2 TGTGCCAGCAGTGAAAGGACTAGCGGAGTTTACAATGAGCAGTTCTTC CASSERTSGVYNEQFF
16 TRBD1 - TRBJ1-5 TRBV7-6 TGTGCCAGCAGCCCCGATCCGGGACAGGGGTGGCAGCCCCAGCATTTT CASSPDPGQGWQPQHF
17 - - TRBJ2-6 TRBV7-9 TGTGCCAGCAGCTTCAGATGGGGGCTAACTGGGGCCAACGTCCTGACTTTC CASSFRWGLTGANVLTF
13 - - TRBJ2-4 TRBV27 TGTGCCAGCAGTTTATTGGTCGGGACCCCTCAGTACTTC CASSLLVGTPQYF
14 - - TRBJ1-5 TRBV10-3 TGTGCCATCAGTGAGTCCCTGTCGGCACAGCCCCAGCATTTT CAISESLSAQPQHF
13 - few TRBJ2-7 TRBV30 TGTGCCTGGAGCAGAGGGGTCTCCTACGAGCAGTACTTC CAWSRGVSYEQYF
16 TRBD2 - TRBJ2-3 TRBV5-6 TGTGCCAGCAGCTTGGGGCCGGGGGGTGCGGCAGATACGCAGTATTTT CASSLGPGGAADTQYF
13 - - TRBJ1-6 TRBV30 TGTGCCTGGAGAGTGGGGAGTAATCCACCCCTCCACTTT CAWRVGSNPPLHF
15 TRBD1 - TRBJ1-1 TRBV27 TGTGCCAGCAGTCCCTCGGGACAGGGGTTTGGTGAAGCTTTCTTT CASSPSGQGFGEAFF
12 - - TRBJ1-1 TRBV30 TGTGCCTGGAGTGAGCAGGGACCTGAAGCTTTCTTT CAWSEQGPEAFF
15 TRBD2 - TRBJ2-7 TRBV10-1 TGCGCCAGCAGTGCTTCTAGCGGGGGGGCCTGGGAGCAGTACTTC CASSASSGGAWEQYF
14 - - TRBJ1-1 TRBV30 TGTGCCTGGACCTCCATTGGGGTACAGGAAAAAGCTTTCTTT CAWTSIGVQEKAFF
16 TRBD2 - TRBJ2-3 TRBV6-1 TGTGCCAGCAGTGAGATAGCGGGAGGCTCCACAGATACGCAGTATTTT CASSEIAGGSTDTQYF
16 TRBD2 - TRBJ2-7 TRBV6-1 TGTGCCAGCAGGGTCTTCGGACTAGCGGGTACCTACGAGCAGTACTTC CASRVFGLAGTYEQYF